The 2 T cell receptor beta chains presented below share a single source sample, sequenced in a study of T cell responses to AZD1222 COVID-19 vaccine (dated by TCRdb to about 2021). Sample time point, as interpreted from the label and publication: baseline before first vaccination. The library was produced with the immunoSEQ multiplex PCR assay. What TCRdb holds here is the immuneACCESS table cut down to in-frame rearrangements. Part of the clones is not present; checked against another copy, under half of the missing clones reflect an unresolved V gene, and the others are unexplained. Within this sample are 100,000 to 150,000 clones, with 70% to 90% of them counted one time only. The ten biggest clones cover 1.5% to 1.7% of the sample. The input for sequencing was peripheral blood, taken on day 0 of AZD1222 vaccination. All receptors come from an adult in good health.

CDR3 sequence reads: CASSSQGTIAKNIQYF. DNA of the CDR3: TGCGCCAGCAGCTCACAGGGAACCATAGCCAAAAACATTCAGTACTTC. The chain links TRBV5-1 to TRBJ2-4; D perhaps matches TRBD1 (6 bases). This CDR3 is built from 16 residues. Germline V gives CDR1 SGHRS, CDR2 YFSETQ. Trimming took 3 bases from V and 0 from J, leaving 13 bases between them.

The chain combines TRBV6-5 with TRBJ2-5; 7 nucleotides match TRBD2. Germline-derived CDR1 and CDR2 are MNHEY and SVGAGI. The CDR3 loop spans 13 amino acids. V shed 10 bases, J shed 4 bases, and the junction held 9 bases outside the gene matches. In DNA form, the CDR3 reads TGTGCCACAGGCCTATCGGGGGGAGAGACCCAGTACTTC. It is translated as CATGLSGGETQYF.